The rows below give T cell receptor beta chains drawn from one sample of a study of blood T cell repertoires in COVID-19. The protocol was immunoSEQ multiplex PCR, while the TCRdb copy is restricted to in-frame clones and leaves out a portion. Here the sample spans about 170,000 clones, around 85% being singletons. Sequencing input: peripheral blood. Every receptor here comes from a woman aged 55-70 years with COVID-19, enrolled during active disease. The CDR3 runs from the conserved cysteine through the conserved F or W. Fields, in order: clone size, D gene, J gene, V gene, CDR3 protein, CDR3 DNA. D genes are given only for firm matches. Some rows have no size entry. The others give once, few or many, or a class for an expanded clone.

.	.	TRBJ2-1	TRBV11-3	CASSSGLRPNEQFF	TGTGCCAGCAGCTCGGGACTCAGACCCAATGAGCAGTTCTTC
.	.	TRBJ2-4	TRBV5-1	CASSLQGEKNIQYF	TGCGCCAGCAGCTTGCAGGGTGAAAAAAACATTCAGTACTTC
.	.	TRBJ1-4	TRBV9	CASSFPAGNKEKLFF	TGTGCCAGCAGCTTCCCGGCAGGGAATAAGGAAAAACTGTTTTTT
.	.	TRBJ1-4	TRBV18	CASSPSLSTGEKLFF	TGTGCCAGCTCACCGTCACTTTCTACGGGGGAAAAACTGTTTTTT
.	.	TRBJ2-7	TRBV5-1	CASSLAGQNYEQYF	TGCGCCAGCAGCTTGGCCGGACAGAACTACGAGCAGTACTTC
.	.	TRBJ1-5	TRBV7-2	CASSALRGYSNQPQHF	TGTGCCAGCAGCGCTCTCAGGGGTTATAGCAATCAGCCCCAGCATTTT
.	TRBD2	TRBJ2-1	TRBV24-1	CATSDFGGGPGNEQFF	TGTGCCACCAGTGATTTCGGGGGAGGGCCTGGAAATGAGCAGTTCTTC
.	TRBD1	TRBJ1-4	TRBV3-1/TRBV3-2	CASSRPDRGHEKLFF	TGTGCCAGCAGCCGCCCAGACAGGGGCCACGAAAAACTGTTTTTT
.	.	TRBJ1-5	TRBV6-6	CASSYTGNSNQPQHF	TGTGCCAGCAGTTACACAGGGAATAGCAATCAGCCCCAGCATTTT
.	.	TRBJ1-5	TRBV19	CASSIKPTEDQPQHF	TGTGCCAGTAGTATAAAACCGACGGAGGATCAGCCCCAGCATTTT
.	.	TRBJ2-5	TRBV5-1	CASSFTAGTRQETQYF	TGCGCCAGCAGTTTTACCGCCGGGACTCGGCAAGAGACCCAGTACTTC
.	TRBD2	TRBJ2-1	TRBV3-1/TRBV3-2	CASSHPTGLAGASEQFF	TGTGCCAGCAGCCATCCAACGGGACTAGCGGGAGCGAGTGAGCAGTTCTTC
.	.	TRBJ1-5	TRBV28	CASSFRTRNQPQHF	TGTGCCAGCAGTTTTAGGACACGGAATCAGCCCCAGCATTTT
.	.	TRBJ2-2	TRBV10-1	CASGRSYTGELFF	TGCGCCAGCGGCCGCTCGTACACCGGGGAGCTGTTTTTT
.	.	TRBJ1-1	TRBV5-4	CASRPAPNTEAFF	TGTGCCAGCAGACCTGCGCCGAACACTGAAGCTTTCTTT
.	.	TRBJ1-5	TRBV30	CAWSPPRGGYSNQPQHF	TGTGCCTGGAGTCCACCCAGAGGGGGTTATAGCAATCAGCCCCAGCATTTT
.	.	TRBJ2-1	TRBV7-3	CASSLTLGLDEQFF	TGTGCCAGCAGCTTAACGCTAGGTCTCGATGAGCAGTTCTTC
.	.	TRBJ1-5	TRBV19	CASSFRTRSNQPQHF	TGTGCCAGTAGTTTTCGGACACGTAGCAATCAGCCCCAGCATTTT
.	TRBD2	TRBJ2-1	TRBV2	CASRDGLAGTNEQFF	TGTGCCAGCAGAGATGGACTAGCGGGAACCAATGAGCAGTTCTTC
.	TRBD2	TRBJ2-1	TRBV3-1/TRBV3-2	CASSQVTSGRPFF	TGTGCCAGCAGCCAAGTGACTAGCGGGCGGCCGTTCTTC
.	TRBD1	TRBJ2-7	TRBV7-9	CASSLRQGILQVYEQYF	TGTGCCAGCAGCTTAAGACAGGGTATCCTTCAAGTCTACGAGCAGTACTTC
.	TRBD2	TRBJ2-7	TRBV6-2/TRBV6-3	CASSYPLREARIGAYEQYF	TGTGCCAGCAGTTACCCTCTACGGGAGGCCCGTATTGGGGCCTACGAGCAGTACTTC
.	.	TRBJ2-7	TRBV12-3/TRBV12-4	CASSLARGSEQYF	TGTGCCAGCAGTTTAGCCAGGGGATCCGAGCAGTACTTC
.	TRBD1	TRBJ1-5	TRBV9	CASSGTGHYNQPQHF	TGTGCCAGCAGCGGGACAGGGCATTACAATCAGCCCCAGCATTTT
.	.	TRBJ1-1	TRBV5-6	CASSPRVWTGTEAFF	TGTGCCAGCAGCCCCCGGGTCTGGACGGGGACTGAAGCTTTCTTT
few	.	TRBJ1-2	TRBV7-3	CASSLPGHGYTF	TGTGCCAGCAGCTTACCAGGGCATGGCTACACCTTC
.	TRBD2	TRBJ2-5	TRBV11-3	CASSLGLAGVQETQYF	TGTGCCAGCAGCTTAGGACTAGCGGGGGTACAAGAGACCCAGTACTTC
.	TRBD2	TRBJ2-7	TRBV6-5	CASSYLGEGSYEQYF	TGTGCCAGCAGTTACTTAGGGGAGGGCTCCTACGAGCAGTACTTC
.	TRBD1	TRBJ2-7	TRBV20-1	CSASMGQGAYEQYF	TGCAGTGCTAGTATGGGACAGGGGGCCTACGAGCAGTACTTC
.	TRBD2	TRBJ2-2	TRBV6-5	CASTRGAGELFF	TGTGCCAGCACCCGGGGGGCCGGGGAGCTGTTTTTT
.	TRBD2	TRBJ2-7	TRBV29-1	CSPGLAFGEQYF	TGCAGCCCAGGACTAGCGTTTGGCGAGCAGTACTTC
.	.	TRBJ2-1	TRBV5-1	CASSVRDSSYNEQFF	TGCGCCAGCAGCGTCCGGGACTCTTCCTACAATGAGCAGTTCTTC
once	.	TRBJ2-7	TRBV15	CATGVDLSSYEQYF	TGTGCCACCGGAGTGGACTTGAGCTCCTACGAGCAGTACTTC
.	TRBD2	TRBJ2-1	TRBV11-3	CASSSGTSGLNEQFF	TGTGCCAGCAGCTCCGGGACTAGCGGACTCAATGAGCAGTTCTTC
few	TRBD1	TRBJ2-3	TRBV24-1	CATSLTGNTDTQYF	TGTGCCACCAGCCTGACAGGGAACACAGATACGCAGTATTTT
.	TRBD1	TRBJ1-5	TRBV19	CASSKERTGSNQPQHF	TGTGCCAGTAGTAAAGAGAGGACAGGTAGCAATCAGCCCCAGCATTTT
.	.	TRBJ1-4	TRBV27	CASSFTLSSNEKLFF	TGTGCCAGCAGTTTCACCCTATCATCGAATGAAAAACTGTTTTTT
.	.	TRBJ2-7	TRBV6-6	CASSYDSSYEQYF	TGTGCCAGCAGTTACGACAGTTCCTACGAGCAGTACTTC
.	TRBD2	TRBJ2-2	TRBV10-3	CAIKGLPNTGELFF	TGTGCCATCAAGGGACTACCGAACACCGGGGAGCTGTTTTTT
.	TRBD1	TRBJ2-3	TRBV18	CASSSNPFPLQGTYLTDTQYF	TGTGCCAGCTCATCTAACCCGTTCCCCCTACAGGGGACCTATCTCACAGATACGCAGTATTTT
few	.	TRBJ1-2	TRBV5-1	CASSLSARLNYGYTF	TGCGCCAGCAGCTTGTCGGCCAGACTTAACTATGGCTACACCTTC